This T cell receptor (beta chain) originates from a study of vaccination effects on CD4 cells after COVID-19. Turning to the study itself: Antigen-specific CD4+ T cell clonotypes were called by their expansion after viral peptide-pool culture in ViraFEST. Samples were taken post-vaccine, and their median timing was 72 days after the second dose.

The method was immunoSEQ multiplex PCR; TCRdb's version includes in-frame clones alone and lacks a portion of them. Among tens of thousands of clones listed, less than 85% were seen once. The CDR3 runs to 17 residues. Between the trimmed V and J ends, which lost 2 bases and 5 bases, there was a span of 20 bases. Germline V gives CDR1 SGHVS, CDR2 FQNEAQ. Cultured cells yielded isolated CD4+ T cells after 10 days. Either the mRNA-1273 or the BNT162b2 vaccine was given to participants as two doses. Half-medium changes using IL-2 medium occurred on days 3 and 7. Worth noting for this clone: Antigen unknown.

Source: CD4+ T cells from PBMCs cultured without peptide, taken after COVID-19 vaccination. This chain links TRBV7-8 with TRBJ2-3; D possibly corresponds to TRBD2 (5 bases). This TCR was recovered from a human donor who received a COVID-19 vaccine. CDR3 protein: CASSLSTRGFSKDTQYF. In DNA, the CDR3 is TGTGCCAGCAGCTTAAGTACCCGAGGGTTTTCAAAAGATACGCAGTATTTT. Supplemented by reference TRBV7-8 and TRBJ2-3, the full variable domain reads GAGVSQSPRYKVAKRGQDVALRCDPISGHVSLFWYQQALGQGPEFLTYFQNEAQLDKSGLPSDRFFAERPEGSVSTLKIQRTQQEDSAVYLCASSLSTRGFSKDTQYFGPGTRLTVL.